These T cell receptor beta chains were read from a single sample in a study of Ad26.COV2.S vaccination and SARS-CoV-2 variants. Sequencing used immunoSEQ multiplex PCR; TCRdb keeps in-frame clones, though not all of them. The profile shows around 400,000 clones, 89% of them singletons. Specimen: peripheral blood, collected in a trial of Ad26.COV2.S vaccine versus placebo. These receptors all stem from a person between 18 and 65 years old who received the Ad26.COV2.S COVID-19 vaccine or a placebo. CDR3s include the opening cysteine and the closing phenylalanine or tryptophan. Fields, in order: D gene, J gene, V gene, clone size, CDR3 DNA, CDR3 protein. The D gene is left open where the match is weak. Size is omitted from some rows. Given values are once, few, many or a class for expanded clones.

.	TRBJ2-7	TRBV11-2	.	TGTGCCAGCAGCTCCACTTTTAGTGGGACGCTATTCTCCTACGAGCAGTACTTC	CASSSTFSGTLFSYEQYF
.	TRBJ2-7	TRBV14	.	TGTGCCAGCAGCCAATGGAGGGGGGGGAGGTTCGAGCAGTACTTC	CASSQWRGGRFEQYF
TRBD2	TRBJ2-7	TRBV3-1/TRBV3-2	.	TGTGCCAGCAGCTCTAGCGGGAGTTGGGAGCAGTACTTC	CASSSSGSWEQYF
.	TRBJ2-5	TRBV3-1/TRBV3-2	once	TGTGCCAGCAGCCCCGTCCTGGGAGGCGGGGTGTCCGAGACCCAGTACTTC	CASSPVLGGGVSETQYF
.	TRBJ1-6	TRBV9	.	TGTGCCAGCAGCGGCCAGGGTAATTCACCCCTCCACTTT	CASSGQGNSPLHF
.	TRBJ2-7	TRBV7-2	.	TGTGCCAGCAGCCGTTCCTACGAGCAGTACTTC	CASSRSYEQYF
TRBD2	TRBJ2-7	TRBV28	many	TGTGCCAGCAGTCATCCCCGGGGGGGTTCCTACGAGCAGTACTTC	CASSHPRGGSYEQYF
.	TRBJ2-5	TRBV6-5	.	TGTGCCAGCAGTTACGGAGCAAGGGAGACCCAGTACTTC	CASSYGARETQYF
TRBD2	TRBJ2-3	TRBV6-5	.	TGTGCCAGCAGACGGGAGGGCCCAGATACGCAGTATTTT	CASRREGPDTQYF
TRBD2	TRBJ2-3	TRBV2	.	TGTGCCAGCAGTGAGGGACTAGCCGCAGATACGCAGTATTTT	CASSEGLAADTQYF
.	TRBJ1-6	TRBV28	.	TGTGCCAGCGCGGAGTCAGGTAGACCCCTCCACTTT	CASAESGRPLHF
.	TRBJ1-1	TRBV6-5	.	TGTGCCAGCAGTTACGGCAGGGGCATGAACACTGAAGCTTTCTTT	CASSYGRGMNTEAFF
TRBD2	TRBJ2-2	TRBV7-3	.	TGTGCCAGCAGCTTAGGTGCCGGGACTAGCGGGAGAAAGGAGCTGTTTTTT	CASSLGAGTSGRKELFF
.	TRBJ2-2	TRBV19	.	TGTGCCAGTAGAGATGGGGGGGCGGCCGGGGAGCTGTTTTTT	CASRDGGAAGELFF
.	TRBJ1-4	TRBV30	.	TGTGCCTGGAGTGTAAAGGGGGAAAAACTGTTTTTT	CAWSVKGEKLFF
.	TRBJ2-3	TRBV11-2	.	TGTGCCAGCAGCTTAGGAGGGGATACGCAGTATTTT	CASSLGGDTQYF
.	TRBJ2-1	TRBV30	.	TGTGCCTGGAGAAAGGGCGGGCTCGCCTACAATGAGCAGTTCTTC	CAWRKGGLAYNEQFF
.	TRBJ1-4	TRBV5-4	.	TGTGCCAGCAGCGTGAAAAGGGGCACAACTAATGAAAAACTGTTTTTT	CASSVKRGTTNEKLFF
TRBD2	TRBJ2-2	TRBV5-1	.	TGCGCCAGCAGTCGTCTAGGGACTAGCGGGAGGTACGGGGAGCTGTTTTTT	CASSRLGTSGRYGELFF
.	TRBJ1-3	TRBV3-1/TRBV3-2	once	TGTGCCAGCAGCCAAGGTCTCCCTGGAAACACCATATATTTT	CASSQGLPGNTIYF
TRBD1	TRBJ1-6	TRBV19	.	TGTGCCAGTCGACAGGGTCTGTCCTATAATTCACCCCTCCACTTT	CASRQGLSYNSPLHF
.	TRBJ1-5	TRBV6-5	.	TGTGCCAGCGGTCCTCGCCAGGGCGAGCCCCAGCATTTT	CASGPRQGEPQHF
.	TRBJ2-2	TRBV7-3	.	TGTGCCAGCAGCTTAACGTCTGTTACCGGGGAGCTGTTTTTT	CASSLTSVTGELFF
TRBD2	TRBJ2-1	TRBV7-3	.	TGTGCCAGCAGCACGGGACTAGCGGGAGGGCCGAACAATGAGCAGTTCTTC	CASSTGLAGGPNNEQFF
.	TRBJ2-2	TRBV7-9	.	TGTGCCAGCAGCTTCTCCAGTAACACCGGGGAGCTGTTTTTT	CASSFSSNTGELFF
.	TRBJ2-2	TRBV27	.	TGTGCCAGCAGTTACCGGAGAAGGGCCGGGGAGCTGTTTTTT	CASSYRRRAGELFF
.	TRBJ1-1	TRBV7-9	.	TGTGCCAGCAGCTTAGAAGGGGGAATCACTGAAGCTTTCTTT	CASSLEGGITEAFF
.	TRBJ1-4	TRBV18	.	TGTGCCAGCTCCTCCAGGGACTCCAATGAAAAACTGTTTTTT	CASSSRDSNEKLFF